This entry lists 10 T cell receptor beta chains sequenced from one sample in a study of long-term antiretroviral therapy in people with HIV. Researchers ran immunoSEQ v3.0 at survey level. Using immunoSEQ multiplex PCR, the repertoire was profiled, and TCRdb retains in-frame clones only, with some absent. The repertoire includes approximately 23,000 clones, 86% of them detected once, and approximately 4.6% sits in the top ten. Material: unsorted PBMCs, obtained 2.6 to 2.8 years after starting antiretroviral therapy. These receptors were taken from a man in his forties with HIV.

The genes are TRBV27 and TRBJ2-1; D is unresolved. The length of the CDR3 is 12 residues. Germline V CDR1 and CDR2: MNHEY, SMNVEV (reference sequence). V was clipped by 3 bases and J by 7 bases, with 7 bases between them. DNA for the CDR3: TGTGCCAGCAGTTTTCCTGGGAATGAGCAGTTCTTC. Amino acids: CASSFPGNEQFF.

The chain recombines TRBV5-1 with TRBJ2-7; 10 bases map to TRBD2. The V gene end was trimmed by 0 bases and the J gene end by 3 bases; junction bases not matched to a gene: 9. This CDR3 is 17 amino acids long. The germline gives CDR1 SGHRS, CDR2 YFSETQ. The CDR3 protein is CASSLASSGSFDYEQYF. As DNA, the CDR3 is TGCGCCAGCAGCTTGGCCTCTAGCGGGAGTTTCGACTACGAGCAGTACTTC.

V is TRBV27 and J is TRBJ1-2; weak D call: TRBD1 (6 bases). Germline CDR1 is MNHEY and CDR2 is SMNVEV (reference sequence). The CDR3 sequence is 15 residues long. The V gene lost 6 bases and the J gene lost 4 bases, with 18 bases spanning the gap. CDR3 bases: TGTGCCAGCAGCCCAGGTGGGGGGCAGGTCTATGGCTACACCTTC. Its protein is CASSPGGGQVYGYTF.

This clone came up a few times. The chain recombines TRBV2 with TRBJ2-2, with 8 bases that match TRBD1. Trimming removed 6 bases from V and 1 base from J; junction bases left unmatched: 4. CDR1 is SNHLY and CDR2 is FYNNEI in the germline V gene. The CDR3 has 15 residues. CDR3 nucleotide sequence: TGTGCCAGCAGATTCGGGACAGGGAACACCGGGGAGCTGTTTTTT. Residues: CASRFGTGNTGELFF.

This rearrangement joins TRBV5-1 to TRBJ2-4, with D perhaps TRBD2 (6 bases). Germline CDR1 and CDR2: SGHRS and YFSETQ. The CDR3 sequence is 14 residues long. V was clipped by 2 bases and J by 1 base, with 7 bases between them. CDR3 loop: CASSLGGAKNIQYF. The CDR3 DNA sequence: TGCGCCAGCAGCTTAGGAGGGGCCAAAAACATTCAGTACTTC.

The chain uses TRBV2 and TRBJ1-1; D is ambiguous. Per germline, CDR1 SNHLY and CDR2 FYNNEI. This CDR3 is 13 amino acids long. V was clipped by 3 bases and J by 1 base, with 6 bases between them. CDR3 region: CASSEGWNTEAFF. The CDR3 nucleotides read TGTGCCAGCAGTGAGGGGTGGAACACTGAAGCTTTCTTT. Full variable domain (missing parts from reference TRBV2 and TRBJ1-1): EPEVTQTPSHQVTQMGQEVILRCVPISNHLYFYWYRQILGQKVEFLVSFYNNEISEKSEIFDDQFSVERPDGSNFTLKIRSTKLEDSAMYFCASSEGWNTEAFFGQGTRLTVV.

V usage is TRBV6-4 and J usage is TRBJ2-3; a weak D match, TRBD1 (6 bases). This CDR3 is built from 13 residues. Looked up from germline, CDR1 is MRHNA and CDR2 is SNTAGT. The V and J ends lost 4 bases and 1 base respectively, with 6 bases between them. This chain's CDR3 is CASSGTGTDTQYF. The CDR3, as DNA: TGTGCCAGCAGTGGGACAGGCACAGATACGCAGTATTTT.

This chain connects TRBV7-8 to TRBJ1-5, with no clear D. The CDR3 consists of 13 residues. Germline V gene lookup returns CDR1 SGHVS and CDR2 FQNEAQ. V gave up 1 base and J gave up 4 bases, with 5 bases separating them. Here the CDR3 reads CASSLVGNQPQHF. The CDR3 bases are TGTGCCAGCAGCTTAGTCGGGAATCAGCCCCAGCATTTT. The complete variable domain, with remaining parts taken from reference TRBV7-8 and TRBJ1-5, reads GAGVSQSPRYKVAKRGQDVALRCDPISGHVSLFWYQQALGQGPEFLTYFQNEAQLDKSGLPSDRFFAERPEGSVSTLKIQRTQQEDSAVYLCASSLVGNQPQHFGDGTRLSIL.

This chain uses TRBV9 with TRBJ2-7; TRBD1 or TRBD2 may be the D gene (5 bases each). Trimming stripped 3 bases from V and 6 bases from J, with 13 bases between. The CDR3 runs to 13 residues. Germline V gene data show CDR1 as SGDLS and CDR2 as YYNGEE. CDR3 nucleotides: TGTGCCAGCAGCGGGGGACCGGCGGCCGAGCAGTACTTC. It translates to CASSGGPAAEQYF.

This clone has only a few counts. The chain carries TRBV28 and TRBJ2-2; maybe TRBD1 (6 bases). CDR1 is MDHEN and CDR2 is SYDVKM in the germline V gene. The V end was cut by 6 bases, the J end by 4 bases, with 15 bases between. The CDR3 contains 15 residues. The CDR3 reads CASRGYRASTGELFF. For the CDR3, the DNA is TGTGCCAGCAGGGGCTACAGGGCTAGCACCGGGGAGCTGTTTTTT.